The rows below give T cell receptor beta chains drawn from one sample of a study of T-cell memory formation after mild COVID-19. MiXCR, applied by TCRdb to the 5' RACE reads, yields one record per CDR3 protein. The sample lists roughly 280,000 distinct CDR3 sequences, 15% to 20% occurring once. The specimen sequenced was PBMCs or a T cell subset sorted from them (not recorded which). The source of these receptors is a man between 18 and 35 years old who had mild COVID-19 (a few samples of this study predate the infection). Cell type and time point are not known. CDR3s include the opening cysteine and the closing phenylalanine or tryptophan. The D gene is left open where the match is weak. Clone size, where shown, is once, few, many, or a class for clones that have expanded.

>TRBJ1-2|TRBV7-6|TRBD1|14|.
TGTGCCAGAAGCCTGGGACAGGGGTACTATGGCTACACCTTC
CARSLGQGYYGYTF
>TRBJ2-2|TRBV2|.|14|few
TGTGCCAGCAGTCTAGGCCTAGGGACCGGGGAGCTGTTTTTT
CASSLGLGTGELFF
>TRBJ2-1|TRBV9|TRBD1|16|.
TGTGCCAGCAGCGTGGACAGGGCAATTGACAAGGGTGAGCAGTTCTTC
CASSVDRAIDKGEQFF
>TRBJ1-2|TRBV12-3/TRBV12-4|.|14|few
TGTGCCAGCAGTTTAGGGGGGACGGACTATGGCTACACCTTC
CASSLGGTDYGYTF
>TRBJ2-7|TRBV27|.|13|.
TGTGCCAGCAGTGGAAGCAAGACCTACGAGCAGTACTTC
CASSGSKTYEQYF
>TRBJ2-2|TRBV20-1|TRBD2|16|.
TGCAGTGCTAGCGGTGTCGGGGGGGGAAACACCGGGGAGCTGTTTTTT
CSASGVGGGNTGELFF
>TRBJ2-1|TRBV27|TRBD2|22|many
TGTGCCAGCAGGGGTACGGGGGCGGTTTTCCAGCGGGGGGCCCTTGTAGGCAATGAGCAGTTCTTC
CASRGTGAVFQRGALVGNEQFF
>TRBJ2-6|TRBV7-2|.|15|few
TGTGCCAGCAGCTTAGTATTCGGTGGGGCCAACGTCCTGACTTTC
CASSLVFGGANVLTF
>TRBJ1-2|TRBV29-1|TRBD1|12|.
TGCAGCGTTGTGGCAGGGGGCTATGGCTACACCTTC
CSVVAGGYGYTF
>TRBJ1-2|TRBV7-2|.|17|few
TGTGCCAGCAGTATAAAGCTTACTGGGACACTGTTATATGGCTACACCTTC
CASSIKLTGTLLYGYTF
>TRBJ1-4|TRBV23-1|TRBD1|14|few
TGCGCCACGACAGGGACGGCAACTAATGAAAAACTGTTTTTT
CATTGTATNEKLFF
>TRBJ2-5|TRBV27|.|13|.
TGTGCCAGCAGTTTCGGCAGGTCGAAGACCCAGTACTTC
CASSFGRSKTQYF
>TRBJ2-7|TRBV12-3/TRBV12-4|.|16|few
TGTGCCAGCAGTCACGCGGGAAGGCTCCTGGACTACGAGCAGTACTTC
CASSHAGRLLDYEQYF
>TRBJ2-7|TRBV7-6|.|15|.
TGTGCCAGCAGCCCCCGGGTCGGTGTACCCTACGAGCAGTACTTC
CASSPRVGVPYEQYF
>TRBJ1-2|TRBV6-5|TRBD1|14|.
TGTGCCAGCAGTCCACAGGGGGTTCGACTTGGCTACACCTTC
CASSPQGVRLGYTF
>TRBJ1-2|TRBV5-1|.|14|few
TGCGCCAGCAGCTTTCTCCAGGGGTTCGAGGGCTACACCTTC
CASSFLQGFEGYTF
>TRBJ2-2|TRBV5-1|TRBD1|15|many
TGCGCCAGCAGCCCTCGGACAGGGAACACCGGGGAGCTGTTTTTT
CASSPRTGNTGELFF
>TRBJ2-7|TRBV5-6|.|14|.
TGTGCCAGCAGCTCAACCTCAGAGGCCTACGAGCAGTACTTC
CASSSTSEAYEQYF
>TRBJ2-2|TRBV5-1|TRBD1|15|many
TGCGCCAGCAGTACCGGGACAGTCAACACCGGGGAGCTGTTTTTT
CASSTGTVNTGELFF
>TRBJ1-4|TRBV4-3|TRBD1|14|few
TGCGCCAGCAGCCAAGGGAACAGGGGGGAAAAACTGTTTTTT
CASSQGNRGEKLFF
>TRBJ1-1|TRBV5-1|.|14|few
TGCGCCAGCAGCGTACGGGACGGAAACACTGAAGCTTTCTTT
CASSVRDGNTEAFF
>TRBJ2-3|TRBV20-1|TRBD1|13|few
TGCAGTGCTAGAATAACAGGGGCAGATACGCAGTATTTT
CSARITGADTQYF
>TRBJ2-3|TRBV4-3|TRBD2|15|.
TGCGCCAGCAGGCTGGGACTAGCGGATACAGATACGCAGTATTTT
CASRLGLADTDTQYF
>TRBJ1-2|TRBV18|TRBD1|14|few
TGTGCCAGCTCGTCCGATACAGGGGGCTATGGCTACACCTTC
CASSSDTGGYGYTF